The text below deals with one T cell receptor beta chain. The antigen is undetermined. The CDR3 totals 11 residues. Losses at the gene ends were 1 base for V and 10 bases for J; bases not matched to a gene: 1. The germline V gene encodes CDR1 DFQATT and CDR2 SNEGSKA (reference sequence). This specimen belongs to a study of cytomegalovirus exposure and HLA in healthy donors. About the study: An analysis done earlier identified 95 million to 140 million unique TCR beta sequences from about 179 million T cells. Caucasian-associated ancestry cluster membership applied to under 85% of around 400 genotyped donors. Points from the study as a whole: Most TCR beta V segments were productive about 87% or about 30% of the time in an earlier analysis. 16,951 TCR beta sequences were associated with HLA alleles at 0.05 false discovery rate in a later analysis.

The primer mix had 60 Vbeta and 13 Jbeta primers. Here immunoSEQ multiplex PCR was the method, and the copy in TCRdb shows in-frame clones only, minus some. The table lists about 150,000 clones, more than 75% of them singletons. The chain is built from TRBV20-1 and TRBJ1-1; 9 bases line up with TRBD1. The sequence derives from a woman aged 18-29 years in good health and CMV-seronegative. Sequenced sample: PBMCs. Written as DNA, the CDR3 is TGCAGTGCTAGAGTGACAGGGGGAGCTTTCTTT. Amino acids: CSARVTGGAFF.